This T cell receptor beta chain appears in the sequencing data of a study of beta chain features in type 1 diabetes. Expressed TCRB transcripts got sequenced, as all isolated RNA was reverse transcribed. Naive, central memory and regulatory T cell samples yielded around 3.9 million reads on average. Assay: immunoSEQ multiplex PCR; the TCRdb copy retains only in-frame clones and omits some. Of 200,000 to 300,000 clones listed, about 25% are singletons. Trimming left V 6 bases short and J 4 bases short, with 14 bases between. Germline CDR1 reads MNHNY; CDR2 reads SVGAGI (reference sequence). The CDR3 runs to 14 residues.

The V and J genes are TRBV6-6 and TRBJ2-3; D not certain. Sample: central memory CD4+ T cells from blood. This receptor was taken from a man aged 30 to 39 in good health. CDR3 sequence: CASREPGFSDTQYF. The CDR3 DNA is TGTGCCAGCAGAGAGCCCGGGTTCTCAGATACGCAGTATTTT.